The sequence of this TCR beta chain was determined in a study of blood T cell repertoires in COVID-19 (TCRdb year 2020). Background for the entire study: The collaborator samples originated in the United States, Italy and Spain and spanned the acute and convalescent phases of COVID-19. Subjects who had been exposed to COVID-19, were actively infected with it, or had recovered from it provided the deeply sampled blood TCRbeta repertoires that made up the dataset. The prospective study material was composed of cDNA or gDNA derived from T cells, B-cell-depleted T cells, or PBMCs. The repertoires were released in a freely available public database meant as a resource for research on the immune response to SARS-CoV-2. Sample metadata almost always included a de-identified subject ID, COVID-19 status, age in years and sex. Where HLA class I and class II types were available, the types were taken from metadata supplied by the sample provider, not from assay-based typing. The samples were drawn from two sources: the first 160 participants of the ongoing ImmuneRACE study, and over 1,000 subjects contributed by 6 global collaborators.

The CDR3 goes from the cysteine to the phenylalanine over 15 residues. The entry retains the CDR3 DNA only, 45 bases that are in frame from base 1. As encoded in the germline V gene, CDR1 is SGDLS while CDR2 is YYNGEE. A distance of 18 bases separates the germline ends of V and J, which lose 4 bases and 5 bases respectively. Here is what the overall study found, with its caveats: The amount of clinical and demographic metadata varied by source and participant and was provided uncurated.

TCRbeta CDR3 regions were amplified from genomic DNA using the immunoSEQ Assay, a bias-controlled multiplex PCR. On the authors' methods: The number of nucleated cells in each sample was estimated from the amplification of reference gene primers within the assay. To quantify the absolute abundance of each unique TCRbeta CDR3 rearrangement, sequence reads were collapsed and filtered. Productive Simpson clonality was computed per sample as the square root of Simpson's diversity index over productive rearrangements. Entries here come from immuneACCESS through TCRdb and include only in-frame sequences with V and J called. Some clones fail to appear in such tables; in the studies checked, an unresolved V gene covers under half of the shortfall, and the cause of the remainder is unknown. V and J calls and clone size are copied from that table; D and trimming were computed from the DNA. This sample has under 200,000 clones in its table, and 85% to 90% of those were observed once. The ten largest clones represent 1.5% to 2% of the sample.

Collaborating institutions collected whole blood in K2EDTA tubes following their own protocols. For TCRbeta analysis, collaborators shipped samples as frozen whole blood, isolated PBMCs, or DNA extracted from either of those sample types. As regards this clone: Its target antigen remains unknown. No quality values exist for individual bases; no much larger clone is one base distant.

The specimen was peripheral blood. The source of this sequence is a man between 18 and 29 years old with active or convalescent COVID-19. This chain joins TRBV9 to TRBJ2-5; TRBD2 is a weak D gene call, 7 bases matching. This receptor has the CDR3 CASSITGRGLETQYF. Read as DNA, the sequence is TGTGCCAGCAGCATAACAGGGAGGGGCTTGGAGACCCAGTACTTC.